The subject of this entry is one TCR beta chain. Its specificity is unknown. MiXCR, run by TCRdb on the 5' RACE reads, gives a single entry per CDR3 protein. The sample records a few hundred thousand distinct CDR3 sequences, under 25% being singletons. Per the germline V gene, CDR1 is SNHLY and CDR2 is FYNNEI. The CDR3 runs to 12 residues. The germline V and J ends were trimmed by 0 bases and 3 bases, with 3 bases remaining between them. This entry comes from a study of T-cell memory formation after mild COVID-19. Study-level points and caveats: The main location of contracting CD4+ clones was CM and EM, and that of contracting CD8+ clones was EMRA. Some clones that responded were present in memory (sampled pre-infection), which suggests cross-reactive memory joined.

The rearrangement joins TRBV2 to TRBJ2-7; no definite D call. The receptor was isolated from an adult woman who had mild COVID-19 (a few samples of this study predate the infection). Cell type and time point are not known. Material for sequencing was PBMCs or a T cell subset sorted from them (not recorded which). The DNA for the CDR3 is TGTGCCAGCAGTGAAGCCAGCTACGAGCAGTACTTC. The encoded protein is CASSEASYEQYF.